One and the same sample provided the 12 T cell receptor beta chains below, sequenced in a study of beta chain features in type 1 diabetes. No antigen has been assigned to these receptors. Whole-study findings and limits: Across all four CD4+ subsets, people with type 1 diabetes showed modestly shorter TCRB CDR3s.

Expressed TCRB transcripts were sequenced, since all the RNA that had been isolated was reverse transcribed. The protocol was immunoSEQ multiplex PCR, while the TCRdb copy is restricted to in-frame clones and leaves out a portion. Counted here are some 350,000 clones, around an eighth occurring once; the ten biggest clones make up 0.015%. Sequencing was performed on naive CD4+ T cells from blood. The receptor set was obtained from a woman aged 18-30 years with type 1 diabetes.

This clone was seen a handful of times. CDR3 protein: CAWRRETYNEQFF. The CDR3 DNA reads as TGTGCCTGGAGACGGGAGACCTACAATGAGCAGTTCTTC. V is TRBV30 and J is TRBJ2-1, with D perhaps matching TRBD2 (6 bases). Between the trimmed V and J ends, which lost 3 bases and 2 bases, there was a span of 8 bases. The CDR3 loop spans 13 amino acids. The V gene's germline CDR1 is GTSNPN and CDR2 SVGIG (reference sequence).

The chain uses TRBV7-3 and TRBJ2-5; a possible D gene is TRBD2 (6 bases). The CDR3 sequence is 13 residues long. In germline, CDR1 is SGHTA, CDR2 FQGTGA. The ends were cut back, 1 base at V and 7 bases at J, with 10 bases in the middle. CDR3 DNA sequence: TGTGCCAGCAGCTTAATTCCTAGCGTGACCCAGTACTTC. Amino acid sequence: CASSLIPSVTQYF.

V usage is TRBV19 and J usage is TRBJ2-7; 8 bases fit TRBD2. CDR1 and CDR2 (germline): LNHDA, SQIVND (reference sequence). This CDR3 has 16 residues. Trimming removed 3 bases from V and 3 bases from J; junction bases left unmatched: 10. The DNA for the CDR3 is TGTGCCAGTAGTATCCAACGCGCGGGACTAGGCTACGAGCAGTACTTC. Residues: CASSIQRAGLGYEQYF.

The CDR3: CASSLSGTVSYEQYF. CDR3 in DNA: TGTGCCAGCAGTTTATCGGGGACAGTTTCCTACGAGCAGTACTTC. The chain links TRBV27 to TRBJ2-7, with 7 nucleotides matching TRBD1. This CDR3 is built from 15 residues. V dropped 0 bases and J dropped 1; count of bases not matched to a gene: 3. Germline V CDR1 and CDR2: MNHEY, SMNVEV (reference sequence).

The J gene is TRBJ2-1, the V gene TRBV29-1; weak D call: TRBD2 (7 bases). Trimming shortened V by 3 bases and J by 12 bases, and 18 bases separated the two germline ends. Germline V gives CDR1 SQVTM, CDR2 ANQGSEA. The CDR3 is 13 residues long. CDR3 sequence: CSVEGGLFRWQFF. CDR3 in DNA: TGCAGCGTTGAGGGGGGGCTGTTTCGATGGCAGTTCTTC.

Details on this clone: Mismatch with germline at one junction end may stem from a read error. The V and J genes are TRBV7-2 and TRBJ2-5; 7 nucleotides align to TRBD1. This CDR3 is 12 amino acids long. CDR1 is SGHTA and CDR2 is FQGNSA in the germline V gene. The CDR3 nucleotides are TGTGCCAGCAGCTTAGCGTGGGACAGCCGAGACTTC. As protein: CASSLAWDSRDF.

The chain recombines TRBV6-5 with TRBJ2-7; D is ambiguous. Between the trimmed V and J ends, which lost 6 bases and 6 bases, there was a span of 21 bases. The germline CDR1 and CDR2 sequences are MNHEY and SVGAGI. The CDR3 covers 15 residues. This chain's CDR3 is CASSRLGSRDGEQYF. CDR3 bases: TGTGCCAGCAGCCGCTTGGGCAGCCGCGACGGCGAGCAGTACTTC.

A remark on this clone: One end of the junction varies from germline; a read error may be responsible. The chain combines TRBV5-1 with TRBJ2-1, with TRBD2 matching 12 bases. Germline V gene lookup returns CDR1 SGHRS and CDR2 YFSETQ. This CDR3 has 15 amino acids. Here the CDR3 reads CASSTGLAGYDEQFF. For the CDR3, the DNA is TGCGCCAGCAGCACGGGACTAGCGGGCTACGATGAGCAGTTCTTC.

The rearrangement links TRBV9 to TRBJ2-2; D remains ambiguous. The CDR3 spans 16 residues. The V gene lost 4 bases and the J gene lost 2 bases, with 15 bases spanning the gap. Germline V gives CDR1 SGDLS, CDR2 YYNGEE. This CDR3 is CASSHKPGLNTGELFF. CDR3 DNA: TGTGCCAGCAGCCACAAACCGGGTCTTAACACCGGGGAGCTGTTTTTT.

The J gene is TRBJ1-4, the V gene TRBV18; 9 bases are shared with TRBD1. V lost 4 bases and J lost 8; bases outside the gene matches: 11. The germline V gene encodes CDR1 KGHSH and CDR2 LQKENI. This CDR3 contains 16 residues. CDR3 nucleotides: TGTGCCAGCTCACTTAGAGGGACAGGGACGTCCGAAAAACTGTTTTTT. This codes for CASSLRGTGTSEKLFF.

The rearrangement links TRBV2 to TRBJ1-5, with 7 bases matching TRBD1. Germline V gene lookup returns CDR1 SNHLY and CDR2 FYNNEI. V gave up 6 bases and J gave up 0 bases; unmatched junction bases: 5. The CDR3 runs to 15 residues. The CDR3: CASREQGTSNQPQHF. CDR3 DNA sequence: TGTGCCAGCAGAGAACAGGGGACTAGCAATCAGCCCCAGCATTTT. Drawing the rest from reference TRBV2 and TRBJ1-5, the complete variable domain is EPEVTQTPSHQVTQMGQEVILRCVPISNHLYFYWYRQILGQKVEFLVSFYNNEISEKSEIFDDQFSVERPDGSNFTLKIRSTKLEDSAMYFCASREQGTSNQPQHFGDGTRLSIL.

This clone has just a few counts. CDR3 nucleotides: TGCGCCAGCACCACCCTACAGGGTTTTCCTGACGAGCAGTACTTC. This translates into CASTTLQGFPDEQYF. This sequence joins TRBV5-1 and TRBJ2-7; D may be TRBD1 (6 bases). V was cut by 6 bases and J by 5 bases, with 21 bases left in between. The CDR3 has 15 residues. Germline CDR1 SGHRS, CDR2 YFSETQ.